One sample yielded the 3 T cell receptor beta chains listed below, sequenced in a study of shared clonotypes between healthy human individuals. The method was immunoSEQ multiplex PCR; TCRdb's version includes in-frame clones alone and lacks a portion of them. The sample records more than 2,000,000 clones, approximately 95% being singletons. Sequenced: naive CD4+ T cells from PBMCs. The sample's subset: CD45RA+ positively selected. Receptors were obtained from a man aged 18 to 30 in good health. Some clones in this sample may be carry-over from other donors' samples.

In the case of this clone: In the same sample, other DNA sequences code for this CDR3. The chain uses TRBV6-5 and TRBJ1-5, with D maybe TRBD1 (6 bases). The CDR3 length is 13 residues. Germline CDR1 reads MNHEY; CDR2 reads SVGAGI. The V gene lost 6 bases and the J gene lost 4 bases, with 10 bases spanning the gap. The CDR3 loop is CASSRQGNQPQHF. The CDR3 region has the DNA TGTGCCAGCAGCCGTCAGGGGAATCAGCCCCAGCATTTT.

This CDR3 is CASSHSGGSYNEQFF. As DNA, the CDR3 is TGTGCCAGCAGCCACTCGGGCGGCTCCTACAATGAGCAGTTCTTC. The J gene is TRBJ2-1, the V gene TRBV7-3; D not resolved. The CDR3 runs to 15 residues. The V end lost 5 bases, the J end lost 0 bases, and 11 bases lay between the germline ends. Looked up from germline, CDR1 is SGHTA and CDR2 is FQGTGA.

The CDR3 is CASSQIQGNYGYTF. The CDR3, as DNA: TGTGCCAGCAGCCAAATACAGGGAAACTATGGCTACACCTTC. V is TRBV2 and J is TRBJ1-2; D possibly corresponds to TRBD1 (6 bases). Trimming removed 6 bases at V and 2 bases at J, with 13 bases between. CDR1 is SNHLY and CDR2 is FYNNEI in the germline V gene. CDR3 length: 14 residues.